The T cell receptor (beta chain) described here comes from a study of shared clonotypes between healthy human individuals. Study findings and constraints: Across subsets, estimated richness was generally greater for naive than for memory populations.

The naive CD8 fraction comprised CD45RO-negative cells positively selected for CCR7 and excluded terminally differentiated effector memory CD45RA+ cells. Remarks on this clone: Its antigen is still unknown.

Assay: immunoSEQ multiplex PCR; the TCRdb copy retains only in-frame clones and omits some. The sample holds about 2 million clones, around 96% seen once. The CDR3 loop spans 13 amino acids. Germline assignment: CDR1 SGHKS and CDR2 YYEKEE (reference sequence). Between the trimmed V and J ends, which lost 3 bases and 2 bases, there was a span of 8 bases. Material: naive CD8+ T cells sorted from blood. This TCR derives from a young man in good health. This chain connects TRBV5-5 to TRBJ2-5; D is unresolved. DNA for the CDR3: TGTGCCAGCAGCTCGTCAGAACAAGAGACCCAGTACTTC. The encoded protein is CASSSSEQETQYF.